A single sample gave rise to the 16 T cell receptor beta chains below, sequenced in a study of blood T cell repertoires in COVID-19. Using immunoSEQ multiplex PCR, the repertoire was profiled, and TCRdb retains in-frame clones only, with some absent. The sample gives a few hundred thousand clones, roughly nine tenths of which show up once; more than 1% is in the top ten. Specimen: peripheral blood. The receptors originated from a man aged 35-49 years with acute or convalescent COVID-19.

The rearrangement joins TRBV6-5 to TRBJ1-6; 11 bases agree with TRBD1. Germline CDR1 and CDR2: MNHEY and SVGAGI. CDR3 length: 15 amino acids. With V trimmed by 8 bases and J by 11 bases, 11 bases remained unmatched. As DNA, the CDR3 is TGTGCCAGCGAGACTGGACAGGGGGCTTTTCCACCCCTCCACTTT. This codes for CASETGQGAFPPLHF.

The V and J genes are TRBV4-2 and TRBJ2-5, with TRBD2 matching 7 bases. In germline, CDR1 is LGHNA, CDR2 YNFKEQ. Losses at the gene ends were 3 bases for V and 5 bases for J; bases not matched to a gene: 6. The CDR3 loop spans 14 amino acids. CDR3 protein: CASSQGGGAETQYF. Here the CDR3 DNA reads TGTGCCAGCAGCCAGGGGGGGGGAGCGGAGACCCAGTACTTC.

This clone was seen only once. The chain is built from TRBV2 and TRBJ2-3; D is uncertain. Germline-derived CDR1 and CDR2 are SNHLY and FYNNEI. This CDR3 comprises 14 residues. The V gene lost 9 bases and the J gene lost 0 bases, with 13 bases spanning the gap. Here the CDR3 DNA reads TGTGCCAGTCTCAGGTTTCGAAGCACAGATACGCAGTATTTT. This sequence encodes CASLRFRSTDTQYF.

The V gene is TRBV30, the J gene TRBJ2-7; 13 bases are a match to TRBD2. V gave up 4 bases and J gave up 4 bases; unmatched junction bases: 4. The CDR3 sequence is 14 residues long. In germline, CDR1 is GTSNPN, CDR2 SVGIG (reference sequence). The CDR3 coding sequence is TGTGCCTGGACCGGGACTAGCGGGACATACGAGCAGTACTTC. Amino acids: CAWTGTSGTYEQYF.

This clone was recorded a few times. This chain links TRBV27 with TRBJ2-1, with 8 bases fitting TRBD2. CDR3 length equals 13 residues. In germline, CDR1 is MNHEY, CDR2 SMNVEV (reference sequence). Trimming took 4 bases from V and 10 from J; bases not matched to a gene: 6. This chain's CDR3 is CASSSGLVLEQFF. In nucleotides, the CDR3 is TGTGCCAGCAGTTCGGGACTAGTCTTGGAGCAGTTCTTC.

This chain uses TRBV5-4 with TRBJ1-1; the match to TRBD1 covers 9 bases. This CDR3 is 17 amino acids long. Germline trimming cut 0 bases from V and 1 base from J; bases unmatched to any gene: 7. Germline V gene lookup returns CDR1 SGHNT and CDR2 YYREEE (reference sequence). Written as DNA, the CDR3 is TGTGCCAGCAGCTTGGGGGGGACAGGGTTTTCGAACACTGAAGCTTTCTTT. It translates to CASSLGGTGFSNTEAFF.

This clone was seen a handful of times. The J gene is TRBJ1-2, the V gene TRBV4-2, with D possibly TRBD1 on 6 matching bases. V lost 4 bases and J lost 1, with 22 bases in between. Germline V gene sequence: CDR1 LGHNA, CDR2 YNFKEQ. The CDR3 sequence is 18 residues long. The CDR3 DNA reads TGTGCCAGCAGCCTGCGCCCGCATTTGGACAGAGTTAACTATGGCTACACCTTC. Protein: CASSLRPHLDRVNYGYTF.

The chain recombines TRBV7-8 with TRBJ2-2; the D gene is possibly TRBD2 (6 bases). The CDR3 contains 15 residues. Trimming cost V 2 bases and J 7 bases, with 14 bases left between them. CDR1 is SGHVS and CDR2 is FQNEAQ in the germline V gene. The CDR3 sequence is CASSLFVLASGELFF. Here the CDR3 DNA reads TGTGCCAGCAGCTTATTTGTCCTAGCGAGCGGGGAGCTGTTTTTT.

The chain joins TRBV30 to TRBJ2-7; 9 bases are a match to TRBD1. Trimming at V came to 3 bases and at J to 11 bases, leaving 11 bases not matched to a gene. The CDR3 loop spans 13 amino acids. Per the germline V gene, CDR1 is GTSNPN and CDR2 is SVGIG (reference sequence). The CDR3 region is CAWSISQRDREYF. The CDR3 DNA is TGTGCCTGGAGCATTTCACAGAGGGACAGGGAGTACTTC. Complete variable domain (other parts from reference TRBV30 and TRBJ2-7): SQTIHQWPATLVQPVGSPLSLECTVEGTSNPNLYWYRQAAGRGLQLLFYSVGIGQISSEVPQNLSASRPQDRQFILSSKKLLLSDSGFYLCAWSISQRDREYFGPGTRLTVT.

This chain links TRBV5-1 with TRBJ1-1; 11 bases agree with TRBD1. CDR1 is SGHRS and CDR2 is YFSETQ in the germline V gene. The CDR3 covers 13 residues. Trimming took 3 bases from V and 10 from J; bases not matched to a gene: 5. The CDR3 bases are TGCGCCAGCAGCTCCACCGGGACAGGGGGAGCTTTCTTT. This gives the protein CASSSTGTGGAFF.

This chain connects TRBV10-1 to TRBJ2-6; 7 bases line up with TRBD1. Trimming cost V 3 bases and J 0 bases; bases outside gene matches: 8. CDR1 is WNHNN, CDR2 SYGVQD, per germline (reference sequence). This CDR3 has 18 residues. DNA for the CDR3: TGCGCCAGCAGTGAAGGGACAGCCTCCTTCTCTGGGGCCAACGTCCTGACTTTC. Amino acid sequence: CASSEGTASFSGANVLTF.

The chain couples TRBV28 to TRBJ1-2, with D uncertain. The CDR3 covers 15 residues. V shed 4 bases and J shed 3 bases, with 15 bases lying between them. CDR1 and CDR2 from the germline V gene are MDHEN and SYDVKM. The CDR3 region is CASSSTPGIDYGYTF. CDR3 coding DNA: TGTGCCAGCAGTTCTACCCCCGGGATTGACTATGGCTACACCTTC.

The chain links TRBV30 to TRBJ1-2; the match to TRBD1 covers 9 bases. Germline values: CDR1 GTSNPN, CDR2 SVGIG (reference sequence). This CDR3 has 14 residues. J lost 6 bases, V lost 0 bases, and 5 bases had no gene match. The CDR3 DNA sequence: TGTGCCTGGAGTGTACTGAACAGGGGGCATGGCTACACCTTC. The encoded protein is CAWSVLNRGHGYTF.

The chain combines TRBV5-1 with TRBJ1-3, with 7 bases that match TRBD1. CDR3 size: 14 residues. V lost 4 bases to trimming and J lost 4 bases; unmatched junction nucleotides: 5. CDR1 is SGHRS, CDR2 YFSETQ, per germline. CDR3 protein: CASSVGTAGNTIYF. In DNA form, the CDR3 reads TGCGCCAGCAGCGTCGGGACAGCAGGAAACACCATATATTTT.

This sequence joins TRBV18 and TRBJ2-1, with D possibly matching TRBD2 (5 bases). The V gene's germline CDR1 is KGHSH and CDR2 LQKENI. The CDR3 sequence is 14 residues long. The ends were cut back, 3 bases at V and 6 bases at J, with 12 bases in the middle. CDR3 in amino acids: CASSPDREINEQFF. For the CDR3, the DNA is TGTGCCAGCTCACCGGACCGGGAAATCAATGAGCAGTTCTTC.

The chain uses TRBV19 and TRBJ1-5; D unclear. Between the trimmed V and J ends, which lost 6 bases and 1 base, there was a span of 13 bases. Germline V gene sequence: CDR1 LNHDA, CDR2 SQIVND (reference sequence). There are 15 residues in the CDR3. In nucleotides, the CDR3 is TGTGCCAGTAGCCTCGCTCTCAGGAGCAATCAGCCCCAGCATTTT. Protein sequence: CASSLALRSNQPQHF.